The clone carrying this T cell receptor (beta chain) occurred many times. The record originates from a study of T-cell reconstitution after alpha-beta-depleted transplantation in children. CDR1 WSHSY and CDR2 SAAADI come from the germline V gene. The CDR3 totals 16 residues. With 0 bases removed from V and 6 bases from J, the gap between germline ends came to 16 bases. Unique molecular identifiers featured in how the TCRbeta library was prepared. TCRdb re-called the PCR reads with MiXCR, one entry per CDR3 protein. The table has about 340,000 distinct CDR3 sequences, 10% to 15% seen once. The specimen comprised PBMCs, sampled from the stem cell graft. This rearrangement joins TRBV10-2 to TRBJ2-3, with D unresolved. This clonotype was sampled from a human donor who donated a stem cell graft to a child with Fanconi anemia. The CDR3 region is CASSESGTGDVDTQYF. CDR3 coding DNA: TGCGCCAGCAGTGAGTCGGGCACTGGCGATGTGGATACGCAGTATTTT.